This TCR beta chain was obtained from a study of blood T cells in healthy people across ages. The individuals who served as donors were healthy Caucasians living in Russia, aged roughly 6 to 100. A note on this clonotype: What it binds is not known.

It was with a sample-barcoded 5' primer and a J-beta primer mix that a second PCR of roughly 7 to 12 cycles was run. Every sample produced at least 3 million CDR3-containing paired-end reads. TCRdb re-called the 5' RACE reads with MiXCR, one entry per CDR3 protein. This table holds fewer than 600,000 distinct CDR3 sequences, 27% found once. Looked up from germline, CDR1 is MNHEY and CDR2 is SVGEGT. Unmatched junction bases numbered 9, after V lost 6 bases and J lost 2 bases. The CDR3 has 18 amino acids. Broader study findings: Per million T cells, TCR beta diversity dropped about linearly as age rose.

These same data were also listed under a study on T cells of mothers and their children.

Sequencing was performed on blood. The rearrangement links TRBV6-2 or TRBV6-3 to TRBJ2-6; 11 bases are a match to TRBD1. The receptor comes from a boy aged 2 to 9 in good health. CDR3 sequence (DNA): TGTGCCAGCAGCAACAGCGGGACAGGGGGACCTGGGGCCAACGTCCTGACTTTC. It specifies CASSNSGTGGPGANVLTF.